The sequence of this T cell receptor beta chain was determined in a study of blood T cell repertoires in COVID-19. About the study: The analysed material was cDNA or gDNA that came from T cells, B-cell-depleted T cells, or PBMCs.

This CDR3 has 13 amino acids. Trimming removed 6 bases from V and 1 base from J, with 8 bases in between. Germline V lookup: CDR1 MGHDK, CDR2 SYGVNS. How the authors handled the data: Scientists estimated how many nucleated cells there were by amplifying reference gene primers. TCRdb's table, derived via immunoSEQ multiplex PCR, lists solely in-frame clones and lacks some. D and trimming were read from the DNA, whereas the V and J calls and clone size are those reported in that table. Among about 200,000 clones listed, 85% to 90% were seen once. The source of this sequence is a man between 50 and 59 years old with acute or convalescent COVID-19. This chain links TRBV25-1 with TRBJ2-3; possibly TRBD2 for D (6 bases). Material for sequencing was peripheral blood. The CDR3 DNA follows: TGTGCCAGCAGCCCGGGGGGCACAGATACGCAGTATTTT. Encoded protein: CASSPGGTDTQYF.